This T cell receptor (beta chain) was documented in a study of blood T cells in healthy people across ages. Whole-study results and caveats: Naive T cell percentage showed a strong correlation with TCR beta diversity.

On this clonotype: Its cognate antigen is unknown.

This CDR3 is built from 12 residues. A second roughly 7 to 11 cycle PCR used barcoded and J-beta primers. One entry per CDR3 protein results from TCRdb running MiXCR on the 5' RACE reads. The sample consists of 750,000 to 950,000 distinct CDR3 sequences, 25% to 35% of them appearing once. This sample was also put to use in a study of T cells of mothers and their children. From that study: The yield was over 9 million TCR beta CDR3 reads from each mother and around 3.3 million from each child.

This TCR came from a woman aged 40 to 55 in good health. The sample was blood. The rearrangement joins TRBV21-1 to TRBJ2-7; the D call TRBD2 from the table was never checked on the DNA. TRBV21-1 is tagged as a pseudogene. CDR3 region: CASAQGGYEQYF. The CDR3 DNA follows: TGTGCCAGCGCCCAGGGAGGGTACGAGCAGTACTTC.